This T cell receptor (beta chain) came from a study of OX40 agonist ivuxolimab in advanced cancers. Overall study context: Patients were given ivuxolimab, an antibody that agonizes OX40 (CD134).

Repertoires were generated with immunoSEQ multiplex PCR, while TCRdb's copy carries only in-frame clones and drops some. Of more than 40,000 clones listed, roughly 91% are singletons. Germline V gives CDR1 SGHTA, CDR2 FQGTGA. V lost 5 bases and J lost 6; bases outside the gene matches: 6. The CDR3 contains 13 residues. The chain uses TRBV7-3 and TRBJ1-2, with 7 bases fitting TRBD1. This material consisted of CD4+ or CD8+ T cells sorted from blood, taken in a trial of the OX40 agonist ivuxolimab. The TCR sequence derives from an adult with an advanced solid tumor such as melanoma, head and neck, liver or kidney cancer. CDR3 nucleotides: TGTGCCAGCAGCACGGGACAGCCGCATGGCTACACCTTC. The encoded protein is CASSTGQPHGYTF. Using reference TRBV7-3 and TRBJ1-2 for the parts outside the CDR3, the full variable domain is GAGVSQTPSNKVTEKGKYVELRCDPISGHTALYWYRQSLGQGPEFLIYFQGTGAADDSGLPNDRFFAVRPEGSVSTLKIQRTERGDSAVYLCASSTGQPHGYTFGSGTRLTVV.